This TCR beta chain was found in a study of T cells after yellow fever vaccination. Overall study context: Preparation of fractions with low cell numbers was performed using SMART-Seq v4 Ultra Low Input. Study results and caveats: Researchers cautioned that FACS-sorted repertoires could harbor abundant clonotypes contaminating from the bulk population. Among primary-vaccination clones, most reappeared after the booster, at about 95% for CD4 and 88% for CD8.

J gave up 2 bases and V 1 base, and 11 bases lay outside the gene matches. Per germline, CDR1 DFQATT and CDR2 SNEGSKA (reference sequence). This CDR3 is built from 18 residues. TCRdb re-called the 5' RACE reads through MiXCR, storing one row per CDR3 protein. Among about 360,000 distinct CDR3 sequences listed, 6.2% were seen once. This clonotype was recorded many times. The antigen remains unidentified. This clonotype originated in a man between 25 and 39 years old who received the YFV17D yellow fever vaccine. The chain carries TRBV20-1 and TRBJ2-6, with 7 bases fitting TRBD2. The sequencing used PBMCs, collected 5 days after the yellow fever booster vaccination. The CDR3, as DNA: TGCAGTGCTAGAGTGGGGGGGTCCTCTGGGCCTGGGGCCAACGTCCTGACTTTC. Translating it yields CSARVGGSSGPGANVLTF.